These T cell receptor beta chains were read from a single sample in a study of CXCR3-negative and CXCR3-positive naive CD8 T cells. TCRdb reanalyzed the 5' RACE reads, giving one entry per CDR3 protein sequence and no DNA. The sample includes tens of thousands of distinct CDR3 sequences. Sequenced material: naive CXCR3+ CD8+ T cells from blood. The origin of the receptors is a human donor in good health. Some clones in this sample may be carry-over from other donors' samples. CDR3s include the opening cysteine and the closing phenylalanine or tryptophan.

J gene,V gene,CDR3 protein
TRBJ1-1,TRBV2,CASSEALLGGGNTEAFF
TRBJ1-1,TRBV6-5,CASSDFIEAFF
TRBJ2-2,TRBV29-1,CSVSGAWGSGELFF
TRBJ1-1,TRBV27,CASSIRRTNTEAFF
TRBJ1-6,TRBV27,CASSSSAGYNSPLHF
TRBJ2-7,TRBV29-1,CSVRDSDFYEQYF
TRBJ2-2,TRBV19,CASSSTLGMFNTGELFF
TRBJ2-1,TRBV6-1,CASSEEAGTSNEQFF
TRBJ2-5,TRBV9,CASSPSLGEGWVGETQYF
TRBJ2-2,TRBV29-1,CSVGWGGPGELFF
TRBJ1-1,TRBV14,CASSQENRATEAFF
TRBJ2-2,TRBV6-6,CASSWGPNTGELFF
TRBJ2-2,TRBV4-3,CASSPDLAGVYTGELFF
TRBJ1-1,TRBV27,CASSEQGSSEAFF
TRBJ2-7,TRBV20-1,CSARTSGTLEQYF
TRBJ2-4,TRBV7-2,CASSLVKKQGGKNIQYF
TRBJ1-1,TRBV5-1,CASSFRGGIENTEAFF
TRBJ2-3,TRBV7-3,CASSLIEGPTHTQYF
TRBJ2-1,TRBV5-1,CASSLQRGYNEQFF
TRBJ2-1,TRBV5-1,CASSLAGGHEQFF
TRBJ2-7,TRBV11-3,CASSPGTSGRNEQYF
TRBJ1-5,TRBV18,CASSPLGEGNQPQHF
TRBJ2-7,TRBV28,CASSSGLAGGDEQYF
TRBJ1-1,TRBV9,CASSVTGGDTEAFF
TRBJ2-7,TRBV4-1,CASSQDREFSYEQYF
TRBJ2-1,TRBV14,CASSLDRGNEQFF
TRBJ2-4,TRBV6-2/TRBV6-3,CASEEPVLTKNIQYF